A selection of T cell receptor beta chains follows, all from one sample in a study of cytomegalovirus exposure and HLA in healthy donors. Profiling relied on immunoSEQ multiplex PCR, and the TCRdb table lists in-frame clones only, not all of them. Of about 280,000 clones listed, around 90% are singletons. Sequencing input: PBMCs. The receptor source for this set is a young woman in good health and CMV-seronegative. CDR3s include the opening cysteine and the closing phenylalanine or tryptophan. Each record gives: J gene, V gene, D gene, clone size, CDR3 DNA, CDR3 protein. The D gene is left open where the match is weak. Expanded clones are given a class, and other clones once, few, many or no size at all.

>TRBJ2-7|TRBV10-3|TRBD1|NA
TGTGCCATCAGTGAAGCCGGGACAGCGACCTACGAGCAGTACTTC
CAISEAGTATYEQYF
>TRBJ1-1|TRBV4-1|NA|NA
TGCGCCAGCAGCCAAGATCGACGAGGCACTGAAGCTTTCTTT
CASSQDRRGTEAFF
>TRBJ1-1|TRBV4-2|NA|NA
TGTGCCAGCAGCCATTTAGAGGTTACTGAAGCTTTCTTT
CASSHLEVTEAFF
>TRBJ2-2|TRBV5-4|NA|few
TGTGCCAGCAGCCCACCCACTCTGGGGCTCACCGGGGAGCTGTTTTTT
CASSPPTLGLTGELFF
>TRBJ2-5|TRBV5-1|TRBD1|NA
TGCGCCAGCAGCTTGAACAGGGGGGAGACCCAGTACTTC
CASSLNRGETQYF
>TRBJ2-2|TRBV7-8|TRBD2|NA
TGTGCCAGCAGCTTAAGATTACCGGGGGGGACCGGGGAGCTGTTTTTT
CASSLRLPGGTGELFF
>TRBJ2-2|TRBV10-3|NA|NA
TGTGCCATCAGTCCAGGGGATTTCACCGGGGAGCTGTTTTTT
CAISPGDFTGELFF
>TRBJ2-3|TRBV7-3|NA|NA
TGTGCCAGCAGCTTATGGGGTGGAGGGACAGATACGCAGTATTTT
CASSLWGGGTDTQYF
>TRBJ1-2|TRBV7-9|NA|NA
TGTGCCAGCAGCTTAGATACAGACCGCTATGGCTACACCTTC
CASSLDTDRYGYTF
>TRBJ2-7|TRBV6-5|TRBD2|NA
TGTGCCAGCACCACTTCGACTAGCGGCTTCTACGAGCAGTACTTC
CASTTSTSGFYEQYF
>TRBJ2-7|TRBV6-5|TRBD1|NA
TGTGCCAGCAGTTACTCGATGCGGGACAGGGTCAATGAGCAGTACTTC
CASSYSMRDRVNEQYF
>TRBJ2-7|TRBV9|NA|NA
TGTGCCAGCAGCGACTTCCTATCTAGCGAGCAGTACTTC
CASSDFLSSEQYF
>TRBJ2-2|TRBV9|NA|once
TGTGCCAGCAGCGTAGCGAGCGGAGGAAGGGCCGGGGAGCTGTTTTTT
CASSVASGGRAGELFF
>TRBJ1-4|TRBV7-9|NA|NA
TGTGCCAGCAGCTTAGCCGGTCGGTACGGTGAAAAACTGTTTTTT
CASSLAGRYGEKLFF
>TRBJ1-5|TRBV7-9|NA|NA
TGTGCCAGCAGCTTAGGGGGGGGGAAAGGCAATCAGCCCCAGCATTTT
CASSLGGGKGNQPQHF
>TRBJ1-6|TRBV6-5|TRBD1|few
TGTGCCAGCAGTAATCCCGGGACAGGGACTTCACCCCTCCACTTT
CASSNPGTGTSPLHF
>TRBJ2-2|TRBV2|TRBD2|NA
TGTGCCAGCACCTCTAGGACTAGCCAGGACGGGGAGCTGTTTTTT
CASTSRTSQDGELFF
>TRBJ1-5|TRBV2|NA|NA
TGTGCCAGCGCTCTTGAGGGAGGGGGGCCCCAGCATTTT
CASALEGGGPQHF
>TRBJ1-1|TRBV5-1|TRBD1|NA
TGCGCCAGCAGCTGGGACAGGGCGACCGTCCCTGAAGCTTTCTTT
CASSWDRATVPEAFF
>TRBJ2-7|TRBV5-1|TRBD2|NA
TGCGCCAGCAGCTCAGCGGGGGGAAGCTCCTACGAGCAGTACTTC
CASSSAGGSSYEQYF
>TRBJ1-4|TRBV2|TRBD1|once
TGTGCCAGCAGTGAGACAGGGGGCGCGGAGGAAAAACTGTTTTTT
CASSETGGAEEKLFF
>TRBJ2-2|TRBV7-9|TRBD2|NA
TGTGCCAGCATCGTACCGGGACTAGGTCGGACCGGGGAGCTGTTTTTT
CASIVPGLGRTGELFF
>TRBJ2-7|TRBV15|NA|NA
TGTGCCACCAGCAGAGCCCGGGGGGCCACCTCCGAGCAGTACTTC
CATSRARGATSEQYF
>TRBJ2-7|TRBV9|NA|NA
TGTGCCAGCAGCGTAGGGGACACCCCCTACGAGCAGTACTTC
CASSVGDTPYEQYF
>TRBJ2-5|TRBV5-8|NA|NA
TGTGCCAGCAGCGTCCGGTGGTCCGGACTCGAGACCCAGTACTTC
CASSVRWSGLETQYF